One T cell receptor (beta chain) is described in this entry. Its antigen is unidentified. It was healthy bone marrow donors who served as donors. The germline V gene encodes CDR1 MDHEN and CDR2 SYDVKM. The CDR3 spans 17 residues. V trimming: 4 bases; J trimming: 10 bases; junction bases outside the gene matches: 19. Primers: 60 Vbeta forward and 13 Jbeta reverse. Repertoires were generated with immunoSEQ multiplex PCR, while TCRdb's copy carries only in-frame clones and drops some. The listing contains about 200,000 clones. The source of the sample is a study of cytomegalovirus exposure and HLA in healthy donors. Points from the study as a whole: Reports showed the classifier diagnosing cytomegalovirus status with high specificity and sensitivity. In a later analysis, productive TCRs from donors in an Asian-associated ancestry cluster reportedly carried fewer N-insertions than the cohort mean. HLA restriction was apparent for most CMV-associated TCR beta chains in a later analysis.

The sequence was collected from a girl aged 2 to 10 in good health and CMV-seropositive. Sequencing used PBMCs. The V and J genes are TRBV28 and TRBJ2-1; TRBD2 aligns across 7 bases. The DNA of the CDR3 is TGTGCCAGCAGTTCCGGGTGGTCCGGGACTACTAAGGGGGAGCAGTTCTTC. Protein product: CASSSGWSGTTKGEQFF.